These T cell receptor beta chains were read from a single sample in a study of control samples from healthy donors and cancer patients. The assay was immunoSEQ multiplex PCR, and TCRdb's table has in-frame clones only and misses some. The sample carries fewer than 200,000 clones, 93% recorded once. The sequencing sample was made of blood. Every receptor here comes from a woman in her fifties or sixties in good health. The CDR3 runs from the conserved cysteine through the conserved F or W. A D gene is named only where the DNA matches it firmly. Part of the rows lack a size; the others show once, few, many or a class for expanded clones.

TRBJ1-5 TRBV7-2 - - CASSRSVNQPQHF TGTGCCAGCAGCCGCTCAGTGAATCAGCCCCAGCATTTT
TRBJ1-6 TRBV7-2 few - CASSLGTDSPLHF TGTGCCAGCAGCTTAGGAACAGATTCACCCCTCCACTTT
TRBJ1-1 TRBV6-5 - TRBD1 CASRYLQGSEAFF TGTGCCAGCAGGTATCTACAGGGGTCTGAAGCTTTCTTT
TRBJ2-3 TRBV6-2/TRBV6-3 - TRBD2 CASSYPAGSTDTQYF TGTGCCAGCAGTTACCCAGCGGGGAGCACAGATACGCAGTATTTT
TRBJ1-1 TRBV7-8 - - CASMIWGNTEAFF TGTGCCAGCATGATATGGGGGAACACTGAAGCTTTCTTT
TRBJ1-1 TRBV27 - - CASSWGFEAFF TGTGCCAGCAGTTGGGGTTTCGAAGCTTTCTTT
TRBJ2-5 TRBV5-1 - - CASSLQVQETQYF TGCGCCAGCAGCTTACAGGTACAAGAGACCCAGTACTTC
TRBJ1-2 TRBV12-3/TRBV12-4 - - CASSDWGNGGYTF TGTGCCAGCAGTGATTGGGGGAATGGGGGCTACACCTTC
TRBJ2-1 TRBV5-1 - - CASSITGPDNEQFF TGCGCCAGCAGCATTACGGGGCCCGACAATGAGCAGTTCTTC
TRBJ2-6 TRBV5-4 - - CASSLYFQSGANVLTF TGTGCCAGCAGCTTGTACTTCCAATCTGGGGCCAACGTCCTGACTTTC
TRBJ1-4 TRBV5-5 - TRBD1 CASSFGQVNEKLFF TGTGCCAGCAGCTTCGGACAGGTGAATGAAAAACTGTTTTTT
TRBJ2-1 TRBV18 once - CASSPDYNEQFF TGTGCCAGCTCACCAGATTACAATGAGCAGTTCTTC
TRBJ2-2 TRBV10-3 - TRBD2 CAIPRASGGTHGELFF TGTGCCATCCCGAGGGCTAGCGGGGGAACTCACGGGGAGCTGTTTTTT
TRBJ2-5 TRBV20-1 - - CSASWAHIGFRRETQYF TGCAGTGCTAGTTGGGCCCACATAGGATTCCGCAGGGAGACCCAGTACTTC
TRBJ2-2 TRBV12-5 - - CASGQWGTSPMRELFF TGTGCTAGTGGGCAGTGGGGGACCTCCCCCATGCGGGAGCTGTTTTTT
TRBJ1-2 TRBV6-5 - TRBD1 CASSSVTGEYSGYTF TGTGCCAGCAGTTCCGTGACAGGGGAGTATAGTGGCTACACCTTC
TRBJ2-1 TRBV20-1 - - CSASTNGERGLF TGCAGTGCTAGTACCAACGGTGAACGGGGGCTCTTC
TRBJ1-5 TRBV6-1 - - CASSLDNQPQHF TGTGCCAGCAGTTTGGACAATCAGCCCCAGCATTTT
TRBJ1-4 TRBV7-2 - TRBD1 CASSWGQGREKLFF TGTGCCAGCAGCTGGGGACAGGGGCGTGAAAAACTGTTTTTT
TRBJ2-4 TRBV18 - - CASSPLETVRGYIQYF TGTGCCAGCTCACCACTCGAAACGGTACGCGGTTACATTCAGTACTTC
TRBJ2-5 TRBV29-1 once - CSAGPLTWETQYF TGCAGCGCCGGCCCCCTTACTTGGGAGACCCAGTACTTC
TRBJ2-7 TRBV14 - - CASSQQNLGGEQYF TGTGCCAGCAGCCAACAAAATTTAGGCGGCGAGCAGTACTTC
TRBJ2-1 TRBV7-2 - TRBD1 CASSPGTGRASYNEQFF TGTGCCAGCAGCCCTGGGACAGGCCGAGCCTCCTACAATGAGCAGTTCTTC
TRBJ1-2 TRBV9 - - CASSPSPGAGYGYTF TGTGCCAGCAGCCCTTCCCCAGGGGCAGGTTATGGCTACACCTTC
TRBJ2-5 TRBV3-1/TRBV3-2 - - CASSQVVRETQYF TGTGCCAGCAGCCAAGTGGTCAGAGAGACCCAGTACTTC
TRBJ2-2 TRBV6-2/TRBV6-3 - - CASSYIRTVGELFF TGTGCCAGCAGTTATATCCGAACAGTAGGGGAGCTGTTTTTT
TRBJ1-3 TRBV19 - - CASSTRRESSGNTIYF TGTGCCAGTAGTACCCGAAGGGAGAGCTCTGGAAACACCATATATTTT
TRBJ1-1 TRBV6-5 once TRBD1 CASSHRQGDTEAFF TGTGCCAGCAGTCACAGACAGGGGGACACTGAAGCTTTCTTT
TRBJ2-4 TRBV3-1/TRBV3-2 once TRBD1 CASSRAGTEKNIQYF TGTGCCAGCAGTCGGGCCGGGACAGAAAAAAACATTCAGTACTTC